This T cell receptor beta chain was recovered during a study of patients and donors after allogeneic stem cell transplantation (dated by TCRdb to 2019 to 2021). Library prep was done by RT-PCR. The instrument given in TCRdb is NextSeq 550. TCRdb cleaned the public reads at Q25 with fastp, built clones with MiXCR and kept in-frame beta chains. Every distinct CDR3 protein forms one entry, paired with its most common genes and DNA. Recorded for this sample are about a million distinct CDR3 sequences; about a sixth of them occurred a single time. Of the sample, 5% to 7.5% falls within the top ten clones. About this clonotype itself: The target of this receptor is not known. Base-call qualities are not available, and no considerably larger clone is one nucleotide away.

The germline V gene supplies CDR1 SGHTA and CDR2 FQGNSA. V and J are truncated by 5 bases and 7 bases respectively, leaving an intervening sequence of 17 bases. From the cysteine through the phenylalanine, the CDR3 covers 14 amino acids. Only the CDR3 DNA stays, 42 bases, in frame from base 1. This sequence originates from a human donor who was either an allogeneic HSCT recipient or a stem cell or donor lymphocyte infusion donor (not recorded which). It is not recorded whose cells these are; they may come from a transplant donor. Sequenced sample: blood, either unsorted or a sorted T cell fraction (not recorded which). The chain is encoded by TRBV7-2 joined to TRBJ2-5, with the D gene call left open. The sequence in DNA is TGTGCCAGCAGCACGGGCCTCAAAACGGCGACCCAGTACTTC. Translated, this gives CASSTGLKTATQYF.